These 15 T cell receptor beta chains were all obtained from the same sample, sequenced in a study of cytomegalovirus exposure and HLA in healthy donors. 13 Jbeta primers and 60 Vbeta primers were used for the PCR. TCRdb keeps only in-frame clones here, not all; method: immunoSEQ multiplex PCR. This repertoire shows 95,000 to 150,000 clones, 15% to 20% found once; its top ten account for approximately 2.9%. The sequenced sample was PBMCs. Receptors originate from a female donor in good health and CMV-seropositive.

This clone was detected a few times. The rearrangement links TRBV30 to TRBJ1-1; 7 bases align to TRBD1. V lost 4 bases, J lost 4 bases, and 9 bases stayed unmatched. The CDR3 is 14 residues long. Per germline, CDR1 GTSNPN and CDR2 SVGIG (reference sequence). The CDR3, as DNA: TGTGCCTGGAAATACACAGGGGTCGCCACTGAAGCTTTCTTT. This translates into CAWKYTGVATEAFF.

This chain joins TRBV2 and TRBJ2-1, with 7 bases that match TRBD1. V shed 2 bases, J shed 0 bases, and the junction held 7 bases outside the gene matches. The CDR3 is 17 residues long. The V gene's germline CDR1 is SNHLY and CDR2 FYNNEI. The CDR3 is CASSETLTGSSYNEQFF. The DNA for the CDR3 is TGTGCCAGCAGTGAAACCCTGACAGGGAGCTCCTACAATGAGCAGTTCTTC.

V gene TRBV2 combines with J gene TRBJ2-1, with a weak D call TRBD1 (6 bases). V was cut by 6 bases and J by 3 bases, with 9 bases left in between. Germline-derived CDR1 and CDR2 are SNHLY and FYNNEI. This CDR3 is 13 amino acids long. This chain's CDR3 is CASRGAGYNEQFF. For the CDR3, the DNA is TGTGCCAGCAGGGGGGCCGGCTACAATGAGCAGTTCTTC.

The table lists this clone with a few counts. The chain is built from TRBV12-5 and TRBJ2-5; D is unresolved. The J call may be in error: the DNA end matches TRBJ2-7 better. In germline, CDR1 is LGHNT, CDR2 FRNRAP. The CDR3 contains 12 residues. CDR3 nucleotides: TGTGCTAGTGGTTTGGTACGGTCCGAGCAGTACTTC. Encoded protein: CASGLVRSEQYF.

There are a few counts of this clone. J is TRBJ1-1 and V is TRBV2; the match to TRBD1 covers 8 bases. CDR3 size: 13 residues. Germline-derived CDR1 and CDR2 are SNHLY and FYNNEI. The junction had 7 bases not matched to a gene; V was cut back by 5 bases and J by 8 bases. CDR3: CASSYRGSIEAFF. DNA of the CDR3: TGTGCCAGCAGTTACAGGGGGTCTATAGAAGCTTTCTTT.

This clone was seen a handful of times. The V gene is TRBV6-1, the J gene TRBJ2-3; D gene ambiguous. Germline V gives CDR1 MNHNS, CDR2 SASEGT. Trimming removed 5 bases at V and 4 bases at J, with 16 bases between. The CDR3 totals 15 residues. The CDR3 spells CASSQLPDRADTQYF. CDR3 in DNA: TGTGCCAGCAGTCAGCTTCCCGATCGGGCAGATACGCAGTATTTT.

The chain is built from TRBV27 and TRBJ2-7; TRBD2 aligns across 9 bases. Germline V CDR1 and CDR2: MNHEY, SMNVEV (reference sequence). Unmatched junction bases numbered 11, after V lost 6 bases and J lost 2 bases. The CDR3 loop spans 16 amino acids. The CDR3 here is CASRVIGAGGPYEQYF. The CDR3 DNA follows: TGTGCCAGCAGAGTAATTGGGGCGGGAGGGCCCTACGAGCAGTACTTC.

The chain is built from TRBV19 and TRBJ1-5; 9 nucleotides line up with TRBD1. Looked up from germline, CDR1 is LNHDA and CDR2 is SQIVND (reference sequence). Losses at the gene ends were 4 bases for V and 7 bases for J; bases not matched to a gene: 8. The CDR3 sequence is 15 residues long. For the CDR3, the DNA is TGTGCCAGTAGTACCCGGGACAGGGACGGGCAGCCCCAGCATTTT. It yields the protein CASSTRDRDGQPQHF. The variable domain in full, completed from reference TRBV19 and TRBJ1-5, reads DGGITQSPKYLFRKEGQNVTLSCEQNLNHDAMYWYRQDPGQGLRLIYYSQIVNDFQKGDIAEGYSVSREKKESFPLTVTSAQKNPTAFYLCASSTRDRDGQPQHFGDGTRLSIL.

This clone appeared a few times. The V and J genes are TRBV27 and TRBJ1-2; the D is unclear. Per germline, CDR1 MNHEY and CDR2 SMNVEV (reference sequence). The CDR3 has 16 amino acids. Trimming shortened V by 5 bases and J by 0 bases, and 16 bases separated the two germline ends. The CDR3 here is CASSSGAGQTNYGYTF. Here the CDR3 DNA reads TGTGCCAGCAGTAGTGGCGCAGGCCAAACTAACTATGGCTACACCTTC.

The table lists this clone with a few counts. CDR3 residues: CASSPFRDRGVVQYF. CDR3 DNA: TGTGCCAGCAGTCCTTTCCGGGACAGGGGAGTGGTGCAGTACTTC. The chain recombines TRBV28 with TRBJ2-7, with 10 bases identical to TRBD1. J gave up 9 bases and V 5 bases, and 13 bases lay outside the gene matches. The CDR3 spans 15 residues. Germline CDR1 reads MDHEN; CDR2 reads SYDVKM. Based on the CDR3 plus reference TRBV28 and TRBJ2-7, the full variable domain is DVKVTQSSRYLVKRTGEKVFLECVQDMDHENMFWYRQDPGLGLRLIYFSYDVKMKEKGDIPEGYSVSREKKERFSLILESASTNQTSMYLCASSPFRDRGVVQYFGPGTRLTVT.

The V gene is TRBV28, the J gene TRBJ1-2; D remains unclear. The germline V and J ends were trimmed by 9 bases and 6 bases, with 17 bases remaining between them. The CDR3 loop spans 13 amino acids. Germline-derived CDR1 and CDR2 are MDHEN and SYDVKM. The DNA of the CDR3 is TGTGCCAGTTGCATTACAGTTCCTCATGGCTACACCTTC. Translation gives CASCITVPHGYTF.

The CDR3 region is CASSQEGRGYGYTF. The CDR3 region has the DNA TGCGCCAGCAGCCAAGAGGGGCGAGGCTATGGCTACACCTTC. The chain couples TRBV4-3 to TRBJ1-2, with D maybe TRBD1 (5 bases). CDR1 LGHNA and CDR2 YSLEER come from the germline V gene. V was pared by 0 bases and J by 4 bases, with 9 bases between. The CDR3 sequence is 14 residues long.

This clone was seen more than once but under ten times. The CDR3 DNA reads as TGTGCCAGCAGGAAACAGGGGAACACTGAAGCTTTCTTT. Protein product: CASRKQGNTEAFF. The rearrangement links TRBV6-4 to TRBJ1-1; the D gene is possibly TRBD1 (6 bases). The CDR3 has 13 amino acids. Germline CDR1 MRHNA, CDR2 SNTAGT. V lost 6 bases and J lost 1, with 9 bases in between.

The CDR3 DNA follows: TGTGCCAGCAGGCTCCTTTGGACTGGGGAGTACACCTTC. It specifies CASRLLWTGEYTF. The rearrangement links TRBV28 to TRBJ1-2; no firm D call. The CDR3 is 13 amino acids. V was clipped by 6 bases and J by 11 bases, with 19 bases between them. CDR1 and CDR2 from the germline V gene are MDHEN and SYDVKM.

This clone occurred a few times. The genes are TRBV29-1 and TRBJ2-3, with 12 bases fitting TRBD2. V trimming: 3 bases; J trimming: 5 bases; junction bases outside the gene matches: 0. Germline V gene data show CDR1 as SQVTM and CDR2 as ANQGSEA. The CDR3 has 13 amino acids. CDR3 amino acids: CSVEGLAGDTQYF. DNA for the CDR3: TGCAGCGTTGAGGGACTAGCGGGAGATACGCAGTATTTT.